This T cell receptor beta chain originates from a study of T cells after yellow fever vaccination. Study-level findings and limits: Reappearing after the booster were most of the clones from primary vaccination (roughly 95% CD4, approximately 89% CD8).

This clonotype was detected a few times. Its target is unknown. For TCR, cDNA came from 5'RACE template switching, which added a universal primer site and UMIs. One entry per CDR3 protein, called by TCRdb with MiXCR from the 5' RACE reads. The sample holds some 390,000 distinct CDR3 sequences, around 20% seen once. CDR1 is SGHRS, CDR2 YFSETQ, per germline. The CDR3 consists of 16 residues. The ends lost 2 bases at V and 6 bases at J; junction bases unmatched: 7. The clonotype was recovered from a man between 18 and 29 years old who received the YFV17D yellow fever vaccine. The J gene is TRBJ2-1, the V gene TRBV5-1, with 11 bases lining up with TRBD1. Sequenced material: PBMCs, taken before the yellow fever booster vaccination. CDR3 DNA sequence: TGCGCCAGCAGCTTCCTTGGGACAGGGGGTCTCAATGAGCAGTTCTTC. Translating gives CASSFLGTGGLNEQFF.